The source of this T cell receptor beta chain is a study of cytomegalovirus exposure and HLA in healthy donors. Germline V gene sequence: CDR1 KGHSH, CDR2 LQKENI. This CDR3 region has 14 residues. V was trimmed by 6 bases and J by 3 bases, leaving 14 bases between them. Researchers ran the PCR with 60 Vbeta and 13 Jbeta primers. TCRdb's copy holds only in-frame clones and misses some; the assay was immunoSEQ multiplex PCR. Of about 180,000 clones listed, roughly 79% are singletons. Sequencing used PBMCs. The rearrangement links TRBV18 to TRBJ1-1; D may be TRBD1 (6 bases). This TCR came from a woman aged 18-29 years in good health and CMV-seropositive. In DNA, the CDR3 is TGTGCCAGCTCCCCTGGGGGCGGAGACACTGAAGCTTTCTTT. It specifies CASSPGGGDTEAFF. Using reference TRBV18 and TRBJ1-1 for the parts outside the CDR3, the full variable domain is NAGVMQNPRHLVRRRGQEARLRCSPMKGHSHVYWYRQLPEEGLKFMVYLQKENIIDESGMPKERFSAEFPKEGPSILRIQQVVRGDSAAYFCASSPGGGDTEAFFGQGTRLTVV.